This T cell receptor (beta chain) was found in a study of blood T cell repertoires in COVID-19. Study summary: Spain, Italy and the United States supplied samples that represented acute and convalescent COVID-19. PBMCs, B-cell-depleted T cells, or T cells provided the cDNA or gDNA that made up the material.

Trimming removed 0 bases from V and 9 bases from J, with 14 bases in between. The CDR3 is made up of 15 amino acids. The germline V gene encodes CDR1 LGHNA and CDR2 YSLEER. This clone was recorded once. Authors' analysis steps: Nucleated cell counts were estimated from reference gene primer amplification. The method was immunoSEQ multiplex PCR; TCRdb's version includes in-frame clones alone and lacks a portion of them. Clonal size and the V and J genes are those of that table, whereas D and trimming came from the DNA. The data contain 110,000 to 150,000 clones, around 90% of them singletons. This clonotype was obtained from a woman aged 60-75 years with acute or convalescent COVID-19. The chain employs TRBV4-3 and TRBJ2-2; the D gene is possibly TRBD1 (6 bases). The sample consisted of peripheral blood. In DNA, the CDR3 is TGCGCCAGCAGCCAAGACCCGACAGGTCCCAGGGAGCTGTTTTTT. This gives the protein CASSQDPTGPRELFF.